The 30 T cell receptor beta chains listed next were all sequenced from one sample in a study of blood T cell repertoires in COVID-19. Sequenced by immunoSEQ multiplex PCR; TCRdb stores in-frame clones only, minus some. The table lists fewer than 120,000 clones, 65% to 90% of them singletons. Specimen: peripheral blood. Receptors were obtained from a woman aged 55 to 70 with acute or convalescent COVID-19.

This clone has a handful of counts. CDR3 nucleotide sequence: TGTGCCAGCAGACTTGCCCCGGGGGACGAGCAGTTCTTC. Amino acid sequence: CASRLAPGDEQFF. The chain combines TRBV7-9 with TRBJ2-1; tentatively, D is TRBD2 (6 bases). CDR3 length equals 13 residues. CDR1 is SEHNR, CDR2 FQNEAQ, per germline (reference sequence). V was shortened by 6 bases and J by 10 bases, with 16 bases between the two germline ends.

The chain couples TRBV30 to TRBJ1-2; 8 nucleotides match TRBD1. Germline V CDR1 and CDR2: GTSNPN, SVGIG (reference sequence). CDR3 size: 13 residues. Trimming took 4 bases from V and 5 from J; bases not matched to a gene: 6. CDR3 protein: CAWNFDRGYGYTF. The CDR3 nucleotides read TGTGCCTGGAACTTCGACAGGGGTTATGGCTACACCTTC.

The chain recombines TRBV3-1 (or the pseudogene TRBV3-2) with TRBJ1-2; no reliable D call. Germline V gene sequence: CDR1 LGHDT, CDR2 YNNKEL (reference sequence). This CDR3 spans 14 amino acids. Trimming took 5 bases from V and 4 from J, leaving 14 bases between them. Here the CDR3 reads CASSSRSTLYGYTF. CDR3 sequence (DNA): TGTGCCAGCAGCTCTAGGAGTACCCTCTATGGCTACACCTTC.

This sequence joins TRBV7-2 and TRBJ2-5, with 15 nucleotides matching TRBD2. Germline CDR1 reads SGHTA; CDR2 reads FQGNSA. V lost 4 bases to trimming and J lost 2 bases; unmatched junction nucleotides: 2. This CDR3 region has 16 residues. CDR3 bases: TGTGCCAGCAGCTCCGGGACTAGCGGGGGGCAAGAGACCCAGTACTTC. Translated, it gives CASSSGTSGGQETQYF.

This clone was found once. The chain uses TRBV2 and TRBJ2-1; 16 nucleotides agree with TRBD2. This CDR3 comprises 20 residues. J lost 0 bases, V lost 5 bases, and 10 bases had no gene match. Germline V gene sequence: CDR1 SNHLY, CDR2 FYNNEI. CDR3: CASSPGLGLAGGSSYNEQFF. DNA for the CDR3: TGTGCCAGCAGTCCTGGTTTGGGACTAGCGGGGGGGAGCTCCTACAATGAGCAGTTCTTC.

The chain employs TRBV5-6 and TRBJ2-5; 9 bases agree with TRBD2. This CDR3 contains 14 residues. V trimming: 4 bases; J trimming: 5 bases; junction bases outside the gene matches: 6. Per germline, CDR1 SGHDT and CDR2 YYEEEE. CDR3 DNA sequence: TGTGCCAGCAGCAATGCGGGGGGGGGTGAGACCCAGTACTTC. Translating gives CASSNAGGGETQYF. The full variable domain, in which reference TRBV5-6 and TRBJ2-5 provide the parts outside the CDR3, is DAGVTQSPTHLIKTRGQQVTLRCSPKSGHDTVSWYQQALGQGPQFIFQYYEEEERQRGNFPDRFSGHQFPNYSSELNVNALLLGDSALYLCASSNAGGGETQYFGPGTRLLVL.

This chain connects TRBV18 to TRBJ1-4; D possibly corresponds to TRBD1 (6 bases). V dropped 2 bases and J dropped 4 bases, with 14 bases sitting between them. CDR1 and CDR2 from the germline V gene are KGHSH and LQKENI. This CDR3 is 16 amino acids long. CDR3 bases: TGTGCCAGCTCACCATTCTGGGGGCGAGATAATGAAAAACTGTTTTTT. This sequence encodes CASSPFWGRDNEKLFF.

The chain employs TRBV7-2 and TRBJ2-2, with D perhaps TRBD1 (6 bases). From germline, CDR1 is SGHTA and CDR2 FQGNSA. V lost 1 base and J lost 7, with 13 bases in between. This CDR3 has 15 amino acids. Here the CDR3 DNA reads TGTGCCAGCAGCTTAGGAGGGGGAAGGTTCGGGGAGCTGTTTTTT. Translation gives CASSLGGGRFGELFF.

The V call is TRBV7-8, the J call TRBJ2-5; D is unresolved. Germline CDR1 reads SGHVS; CDR2 reads FQNEAQ. V lost 7 bases to trimming and J lost 7 bases, with 16 bases between them. This CDR3 has 13 residues. The CDR3 DNA is TGTGCCAGCACCTCAGTCCCCTCAGGGACCCAGTACTTC. This encodes CASTSVPSGTQYF.

This clone was seen more than once but under ten times. J is TRBJ1-2 and V is TRBV11-2; 8 bases are shared with TRBD1. CDR3 length: 15 amino acids. J was trimmed by 3 bases and V by 1 base; bases with no gene match: 4. From germline, CDR1 is SGHAT and CDR2 FQNNGV. The CDR3: CASSLGTGSYYGYTF. The CDR3 coding sequence is TGTGCCAGCAGCTTAGGGACAGGGTCGTACTATGGCTACACCTTC.

The chain uses TRBV19 and TRBJ1-2; tentative D call: TRBD1 (5 bases). Germline CDR1 reads LNHDA; CDR2 reads SQIVND (reference sequence). Trimming shortened V by 1 base and J by 6 bases, and 9 bases separated the two germline ends. The CDR3 spans 13 residues. CDR3 sequence reads: CASSIVQGHGYTF. DNA of the CDR3: TGTGCCAGTAGTATAGTTCAGGGCCATGGCTACACCTTC.

J is TRBJ2-5 and V is TRBV7-9; D perhaps matches TRBD2 (5 bases). Germline CDR1 reads SEHNR; CDR2 reads FQNEAQ (reference sequence). The CDR3 loop spans 16 amino acids. The V end lost 5 bases, the J end lost 2 bases, and 18 bases lay between the germline ends. This CDR3 is CASSDPSVGIQETQYF. For the CDR3, the DNA is TGTGCCAGCAGCGACCCCTCGGTCGGGATTCAAGAGACCCAGTACTTC.

The V and J genes are TRBV5-1 and TRBJ2-2; a weak D match, TRBD1 (6 bases). The CDR3 covers 16 residues. Germline V lookup: CDR1 SGHRS, CDR2 YFSETQ. Trimming took 0 bases from V and 1 from J, leaving 10 bases between them. The CDR3 here is CASSLEGTRNTGELFF. DNA of the CDR3: TGCGCCAGCAGCTTGGAGGGGACAAGGAACACCGGGGAGCTGTTTTTT.

V is TRBV5-5 and J is TRBJ2-2, with D possibly being TRBD1 (7 bases). V was trimmed by 4 bases and J by 3 bases, leaving 13 bases between them. The CDR3 is 15 amino acids. Per germline, CDR1 SGHKS and CDR2 YYEKEE (reference sequence). CDR3 residues: CASSPRGVDTGELFF. The DNA of the CDR3 is TGTGCCAGCAGCCCCAGGGGGGTGGACACCGGGGAGCTGTTTTTT.

The chain is built from TRBV27 and TRBJ1-1, with D unclear. The CDR3 has 14 residues. Looked up from germline, CDR1 is MNHEY and CDR2 is SMNVEV (reference sequence). V lost 2 bases and J 1 base, leaving 8 bases between the germline ends. DNA of the CDR3: TGTGCCAGCAGTTTACAAGGGAGGAACACTGAAGCTTTCTTT. Residues: CASSLQGRNTEAFF.

The chain carries TRBV19 and TRBJ2-2; the D gene is possibly TRBD2 (6 bases). V gave up 5 bases and J gave up 4 bases, with 17 bases separating them. CDR1 is LNHDA, CDR2 SQIVND, per germline (reference sequence). The CDR3 runs to 16 residues. The chain's CDR3 is CASSVPGLLSTGELFF. CDR3 nucleotides: TGTGCCAGTAGTGTCCCGGGACTCCTGAGCACCGGGGAGCTGTTTTTT.

This chain uses TRBV6-1 with TRBJ2-7; D might be TRBD1 (5 bases). Trimming shortened V by 0 bases and J by 5 bases, and 14 bases separated the two germline ends. Per the germline V gene, CDR1 is MNHNS and CDR2 is SASEGT. This CDR3 has 15 residues. In DNA form, the CDR3 reads TGTGCCAGCAGTGAAGCGGCAGGGAAGACCCACGAGCAGTACTTC. Its protein product is CASSEAAGKTHEQYF.

This clone was found a few times. The chain couples TRBV6-5 to TRBJ1-2; D unclear. CDR3 length: 14 residues. V lost 7 bases to trimming and J lost 4 bases, with 16 bases between them. Per germline, CDR1 MNHEY and CDR2 SVGAGI. This CDR3 is CASTGPGQLYGYTF. CDR3 bases: TGTGCCAGCACCGGTCCTGGGCAGCTCTATGGCTACACCTTC.

The chain uses TRBV7-2 and TRBJ1-2; 9 bases map to TRBD1. The CDR3 sequence is 14 residues long. Germline CDR1 reads SGHTA; CDR2 reads FQGNSA. The ends lost 3 bases at V and 4 bases at J; junction bases unmatched: 3. The DNA of the CDR3 is TGTGCCAGCAGCTTTGACAGGGGGGTCTATGGCTACACCTTC. This translates into CASSFDRGVYGYTF. The full variable domain, its missing parts supplied by reference TRBV7-2 and TRBJ1-2, is GAGVSQSPSNKVTEKGKDVELRCDPISGHTALYWYRQSLGQGLEFLIYFQGNSAPDKSGLPSDRFSAERTGGSVSTLTIQRTQQEDSAVYLCASSFDRGVYGYTFGSGTRLTVV.

This clone has a single count. The J gene is TRBJ2-7, the V gene TRBV5-4; 8 bases line up with TRBD2. V was clipped by 4 bases and J by 5 bases; unmatched bases: 14. This CDR3 is 16 amino acids long. Germline values: CDR1 SGHNT, CDR2 YYREEE (reference sequence). The CDR3 is CASSETGGANSHEQYF. CDR3 DNA: TGTGCCAGCAGCGAAACCGGGGGGGCTAATTCCCACGAGCAGTACTTC.

The chain combines TRBV2 with TRBJ1-5; perhaps TRBD1 as D (5 bases). V lost 2 bases to trimming and J lost 7 bases, with 15 bases between them. The CDR3 length is 15 residues. Germline V gives CDR1 SNHLY, CDR2 FYNNEI. The CDR3 sequence: CASSERTQGGQPQHF. For the CDR3, the DNA is TGTGCCAGCAGTGAAAGGACGCAGGGAGGACAGCCCCAGCATTTT. Complete variable domain (other parts from reference TRBV2 and TRBJ1-5): EPEVTQTPSHQVTQMGQEVILRCVPISNHLYFYWYRQILGQKVEFLVSFYNNEISEKSEIFDDQFSVERPDGSNFTLKIRSTKLEDSAMYFCASSERTQGGQPQHFGDGTRLSIL.

V and J are TRBV5-5 and TRBJ1-3, with D unresolved. Trimming took off 5 bases at V and 2 bases at J, with 14 bases between the two ends. The length of the CDR3 is 15 residues. The germline CDR1 and CDR2 sequences are SGHKS and YYEKEE (reference sequence). Written as DNA, the CDR3 is TGTGCCAGCAGGCCTTCCGGGAGTCCTGGAAACACCATATATTTT. Encoded protein: CASRPSGSPGNTIYF.

This chain links TRBV6-2 or TRBV6-3 with TRBJ2-1, with 11 positions matching TRBD2. CDR1 and CDR2 (germline): MNHEY, SVGEGT. The CDR3 covers 14 residues. V gave up 7 bases and J gave up 5 bases; unmatched junction bases: 4. The CDR3 bases are TGTGCCAGCACCCCGGGACTAGCGGACAATGAGCAGTTCTTC. This codes for CASTPGLADNEQFF.

The chain carries TRBV9 and TRBJ2-3; 8 nucleotides align to TRBD2. Germline V gives CDR1 SGDLS, CDR2 YYNGEE. V shed 0 bases, J shed 1 base, and the junction held 4 bases outside the gene matches. The CDR3 runs to 16 residues. The chain's CDR3 is CASSVGNGGGTDTQYF. In DNA, the CDR3 is TGTGCCAGCAGCGTAGGGAACGGGGGGGGCACAGATACGCAGTATTTT. The full variable domain, completed using reference TRBV9 and TRBJ2-3, is DSGVTQTPKHLITATGQRVTLRCSPRSGDLSVYWYQQSLDQGLQFLIQYYNGEERAKGNILERFSAQQFPDLHSELNLSSLELGDSALYFCASSVGNGGGTDTQYFGPGTRLTVL.

CDR3 residues: CAWSQVLSEKLFF. The CDR3 region has the DNA TGTGCCTGGAGCCAGGTTCTGAGTGAAAAACTGTTTTTT. The chain combines TRBV30 with TRBJ1-4, with D unclear. The V and J ends lost 3 bases and 7 bases respectively, with 12 bases between them. Per germline, CDR1 GTSNPN and CDR2 SVGIG (reference sequence). The CDR3 contains 13 residues. Filled out from reference TRBV30 and TRBJ1-4, the complete variable domain reads SQTIHQWPATLVQPVGSPLSLECTVEGTSNPNLYWYRQAAGRGLQLLFYSVGIGQISSEVPQNLSASRPQDRQFILSSKKLLLSDSGFYLCAWSQVLSEKLFFGSGTQLSVL.

In this sample, this clone turned up a few times. The chain carries TRBV29-1 and TRBJ2-2; perhaps TRBD1 as D (6 bases). Trimming removed 6 bases from V and 7 bases from J, with 18 bases in between. Germline V gives CDR1 SQVTM, CDR2 ANQGSEA. The CDR3 has 14 amino acids. The CDR3 region is CSVPRDNGYGELFF. The CDR3 nucleotides are TGCAGCGTCCCGAGGGACAACGGGTACGGGGAGCTGTTTTTT.

The chain links TRBV19 to TRBJ2-2; tentatively, D is TRBD1 (5 bases). CDR1 is LNHDA, CDR2 SQIVND, per germline (reference sequence). The CDR3 runs 14 residues. V lost 2 bases and J 7 bases, leaving 11 bases between the germline ends. DNA for the CDR3: TGTGCCAGTAGTATAATGGGGCTCGGCGGGGAGCTGTTTTTT. Its translation is CASSIMGLGGELFF.

This clone was observed a handful of times. V is TRBV30 and J is TRBJ2-5, with D possibly TRBD2 on 5 matching bases. Germline CDR1 reads GTSNPN; CDR2 reads SVGIG (reference sequence). The germline V and J ends were trimmed by 5 bases and 7 bases, with 14 bases remaining between them. The CDR3 is made up of 12 amino acids. The CDR3 sequence: CAWEKARGTQYF. The CDR3 DNA reads as TGTGCCTGGGAAAAAGCTCGGGGGACCCAGTACTTC.

The V and J genes are TRBV30 and TRBJ1-3; no reliable D call. Trimming took 0 bases from V and 9 from J, leaving 15 bases between them. Germline CDR1 and CDR2: GTSNPN and SVGIG (reference sequence). The CDR3 is 14 residues long. CDR3: CAWSVVAGVGTIYF. The CDR3 coding sequence is TGTGCCTGGAGTGTTGTTGCCGGGGTAGGCACCATATATTTT.

This chain links TRBV7-9 with TRBJ1-4, with a weak D call TRBD1 (6 bases). The CDR3 totals 14 residues. The V gene's germline CDR1 is SEHNR and CDR2 FQNEAQ (reference sequence). V lost 5 bases and J 6 bases, leaving 13 bases between the germline ends. CDR3 amino acids: CASSPRGLHEKLFF. CDR3 coding DNA: TGTGCCAGCAGCCCCAGGGGCTTACATGAAAAACTGTTTTTT.